Below, 20 T cell receptor beta chains from the same sample are listed, as sequenced in a study of radiation and T cells in renal cell carcinoma. Time point defined: blood 4 weeks post-SBRT, at nephrectomy. As for treatment: 15 Gy SBRT to primary tumor, nephrectomy 4 weeks later. Generated by immunoSEQ multiplex PCR, the TCRdb table keeps only in-frame clones and is missing some. The sample records about 73,000 clones, roughly 85% being singletons. The source material was blood, sampled from a patient whose treatment included radiotherapy and nephrectomy. These receptors were obtained from an older woman with renal cell carcinoma.

V usage is TRBV7-2 and J usage is TRBJ2-4; D possibly corresponds to TRBD1 (5 bases). The CDR3 totals 14 residues. The V gene's germline CDR1 is SGHTA and CDR2 FQGNSA. V was shortened by 2 bases and J by 15 bases, with 20 bases between the two germline ends. DNA of the CDR3: TGTGCCAGCAGCTTAAAGGGTGGAAGTACAGGACGGTACTTC. Protein: CASSLKGGSTGRYF. The entire variable domain, with the rest obtained from reference TRBV7-2 and TRBJ2-4, is as follows: GAGVSQSPSNKVTEKGKDVELRCDPISGHTALYWYRQSLGQGLEFLIYFQGNSAPDKSGLPSDRFSAERTGGSVSTLTIQRTQQEDSAVYLCASSLKGGSTGRYFGAGTRLSVL.

The chain links TRBV18 to TRBJ1-5, with D maybe TRBD1 (5 bases). With 4 bases removed from V and 0 bases from J, the gap between germline ends came to 13 bases. This CDR3 region has 16 residues. CDR1 is KGHSH, CDR2 LQKENI, per germline. The CDR3 DNA reads as TGTGCCAGCTCACTTGCGGGGCCGTATAGCAATCAGCCCCAGCATTTT. It encodes CASSLAGPYSNQPQHF. The full variable domain, completed using reference TRBV18 and TRBJ1-5, is NAGVMQNPRHLVRRRGQEARLRCSPMKGHSHVYWYRQLPEEGLKFMVYLQKENIIDESGMPKERFSAEFPKEGPSILRIQQVVRGDSAAYFCASSLAGPYSNQPQHFGDGTRLSIL.

V and J are TRBV18 and TRBJ2-7; 11 bases match TRBD1. Germline V gives CDR1 KGHSH, CDR2 LQKENI. With 3 bases clipped from V and 7 bases from J, the junction kept 8 bases outside the gene matches. This CDR3 has 15 residues. CDR3 nucleotide sequence: TGTGCCAGCTCACCGTCCGGGACAGGGGGTCGGGAGCAGTACTTC. Amino acids: CASSPSGTGGREQYF. The variable domain in full, completed from reference TRBV18 and TRBJ2-7, reads NAGVMQNPRHLVRRRGQEARLRCSPMKGHSHVYWYRQLPEEGLKFMVYLQKENIIDESGMPKERFSAEFPKEGPSILRIQQVVRGDSAAYFCASSPSGTGGREQYFGPGTRLTVT.

The J gene is TRBJ1-1, the V gene TRBV18, with a weak D call TRBD1 (5 bases). Germline-derived CDR1 and CDR2 are KGHSH and LQKENI. This CDR3 region has 15 residues. Trimming shortened V by 0 bases and J by 5 bases, and 13 bases separated the two germline ends. CDR3 amino acids: CASSPPSEGATEAFF. The DNA of the CDR3 is TGTGCCAGCTCACCACCGTCGGAAGGGGCAACTGAAGCTTTCTTT.

The CDR3, as DNA: TGTGCCAGCAGCTTAGTACCTGGGTATGGGGCTGAGGCTCAGCCCCAGCATTTT. Its protein product is CASSLVPGYGAEAQPQHF. The chain recombines TRBV7-9 with TRBJ1-5; TRBD1 might be the D (5 bases). V was pared by 1 base and J by 6 bases, with 22 bases between. The CDR3 runs 18 residues. CDR1 SEHNR and CDR2 FQNEAQ come from the germline V gene (reference sequence). The full variable domain, with the rest looked up from reference TRBV7-9 and TRBJ1-5, is DTGVSQNPRHKITKRGQNVTFRCDPISEHNRLYWYRQTLGQGPEFLTYFQNEAQLEKSRLLSDRFSAERPKGSFSTLEIQRTEQGDSAMYLCASSLVPGYGAEAQPQHFGDGTRLSIL.

V is TRBV11-2 and J is TRBJ1-2; D is ambiguous. Trimming cost V 1 base and J 6 bases, with 3 bases left between them. Germline assignment: CDR1 SGHAT and CDR2 FQNNGV. CDR3 length: 11 residues. The CDR3: CASSLGHGYTF. The CDR3 nucleotides are TGTGCCAGCAGCTTAGGACATGGCTACACCTTC. Using reference TRBV11-2 and TRBJ1-2 for the parts outside the CDR3, the full variable domain is EAGVAQSPRYKIIEKRQSVAFWCNPISGHATLYWYQQILGQGPKLLIQFQNNGVVDDSQLPKDRFSAERLKGVDSTLKIQPAKLEDSAVYLCASSLGHGYTFGSGTRLTVV.

This chain links TRBV30 with TRBJ1-1, with a weak D call TRBD1 (6 bases). V gave up 4 bases and J gave up 6 bases, with 15 bases separating them. CDR3 length: 13 amino acids. The germline CDR1 and CDR2 sequences are GTSNPN and SVGIG (reference sequence). CDR3 nucleotides: TGTGCCTGGACCGGGGGGCGAGTGGCTGAAGCTTTCTTT. Amino acid sequence: CAWTGGRVAEAFF.

V and J are TRBV23-1 and TRBJ2-7, with TRBD1 as a possible D gene (5 bases). TRBV23-1 is sorted into the ORF group, with uncertain function. Between the trimmed V and J ends, which lost 2 bases and 2 bases, there was a span of 13 bases. This CDR3 has 15 residues. This CDR3 reads CASSQPWRQTYEQYF. The CDR3 DNA follows: TGCGCCAGCAGTCAACCGTGGCGACAGACCTACGAGCAGTACTTC.

This CDR3 reads CASSLDQGGEQYF. CDR3 nucleotides: TGTGCCAGCAGCTTAGACCAGGGCGGCGAGCAGTACTTC. J is TRBJ2-7 and V is TRBV7-2, with D tentatively TRBD1 (5 bases). CDR1 is SGHTA and CDR2 is FQGNSA in the germline V gene. The CDR3 spans 13 residues. V was shortened by 1 base and J by 6 bases, with 10 bases between the two germline ends.

The genes are TRBV11-3 and TRBJ2-7; 15 bases line up with TRBD2. This CDR3 spans 17 amino acids. Germline trimming cut 3 bases from V and 5 bases from J; bases unmatched to any gene: 8. CDR1 is SGHNT, CDR2 YENEEA, per germline. The chain's CDR3 is CASSFGGLAGGPDEQYF. Written as DNA, the CDR3 is TGTGCCAGCAGCTTTGGCGGACTAGCGGGAGGGCCCGACGAGCAGTACTTC.

J is TRBJ1-1 and V is TRBV19; D is unresolved. V was pared by 5 bases and J by 3 bases, with 10 bases between. Germline lookup yields CDR1 LNHDA and CDR2 SQIVND (reference sequence). This CDR3 spans 13 amino acids. The CDR3 here is CASSPPGDTEAFF. DNA for the CDR3: TGTGCCAGTAGTCCCCCGGGAGACACTGAAGCTTTCTTT.

The gene calls are TRBV4-2 and TRBJ2-7, with D possibly TRBD1 on 6 matching bases. The germline CDR1 and CDR2 sequences are LGHNA and YNFKEQ. V was trimmed by 2 bases and J by 5 bases, leaving 16 bases between them. CDR3 length: 15 residues. The CDR3 sequence: CASSQPGTGSDEQYF. In nucleotides, the CDR3 is TGTGCCAGCAGCCAACCCGGCACAGGGTCTGACGAGCAGTACTTC.

The chain carries TRBV5-1 and TRBJ2-3, with 11 bases that match TRBD2. CDR3 length equals 14 residues. Germline-derived CDR1 and CDR2 are SGHRS and YFSETQ. With V trimmed by 4 bases and J by 5 bases, 3 bases remained unmatched. This CDR3 reads CASSRGTSGDTQYF. In nucleotides, the CDR3 is TGCGCCAGCAGCCGCGGGACTAGCGGAGATACGCAGTATTTT. The full variable domain, completed using reference TRBV5-1 and TRBJ2-3, is KAGVTQTPRYLIKTRGQQVTLSCSPISGHRSVSWYQQTPGQGLQFLFEYFSETQRNKGNFPGRFSGRQFSNSRSEMNVSTLELGDSALYLCASSRGTSGDTQYFGPGTRLTVL.

The J gene is TRBJ2-2, the V gene TRBV9, with D maybe TRBD2 (7 bases). V shed 0 bases and J shed 7 bases, with 22 bases lying between them. The germline CDR1 and CDR2 sequences are SGDLS and YYNGEE. This CDR3 is 18 amino acids long. The CDR3 spells CASSVVGGGAFHIGELFF. The CDR3 DNA sequence: TGTGCCAGCAGCGTAGTTGGCGGGGGCGCATTTCATATCGGGGAGCTGTTTTTT. The variable domain in full, with the rest retrieved from reference TRBV9 and TRBJ2-2, is DSGVTQTPKHLITATGQRVTLRCSPRSGDLSVYWYQQSLDQGLQFLIQYYNGEERAKGNILERFSAQQFPDLHSELNLSSLELGDSALYFCASSVVGGGAFHIGELFFGEGSRLTVL.

V and J are TRBV4-2 and TRBJ2-7, with a tentative D call TRBD1 (5 bases). Trimming stripped 0 bases from V and 10 bases from J, with 19 bases between. This CDR3 has 15 amino acids. Germline CDR1 LGHNA, CDR2 YNFKEQ. The CDR3: CASSQEFRQGSGQYF. DNA of the CDR3: TGTGCCAGCAGCCAAGAATTCAGGCAGGGCAGTGGTCAGTACTTC.

The chain links TRBV5-4 to TRBJ2-3, with D perhaps TRBD2 (6 bases). V lost 5 bases and J 5 bases, leaving 24 bases between the germline ends. Per the germline V gene, CDR1 is SGHNT and CDR2 is YYREEE (reference sequence). The CDR3 covers 17 residues. The CDR3 is CASRPSGVGPRRDTQYF. For the CDR3, the DNA is TGTGCCAGCAGACCCTCGGGAGTAGGGCCGCGTAGAGATACGCAGTATTTT.

This chain links TRBV7-8 with TRBJ2-3; 8 bases line up with TRBD2. The CDR3 is 16 amino acids. Trimming removed 2 bases from V and 2 bases from J; junction bases left unmatched: 6. Germline-derived CDR1 and CDR2 are SGHVS and FQNEAQ. The DNA for the CDR3 is TGTGCCAGCAGCTTAAGGATTAGCGGGAACACAGATACGCAGTATTTT. This gives the protein CASSLRISGNTDTQYF.

The J gene is TRBJ2-2, the V gene TRBV14, with no clear D. Germline V gene data show CDR1 as SGHDN and CDR2 as FVKESK. V was pared by 2 bases and J by 0 bases, with 7 bases between. The CDR3 consists of 15 residues. CDR3 protein: CASSQRTSNTGELFF. In nucleotides, the CDR3 is TGTGCCAGCAGCCAAAGGACGTCGAACACCGGGGAGCTGTTTTTT.

The CDR3 loop is CASSLVLSANTDTQYF. The CDR3 DNA is TGCGCCAGCAGCTTGGTTCTTAGCGCAAACACAGATACGCAGTATTTT. The chain carries TRBV5-1 and TRBJ2-3; D is perhaps TRBD2 (5 bases). V was cut by 0 bases and J by 2 bases, with 13 bases left in between. Germline loops: CDR1 SGHRS, CDR2 YFSETQ. There are 16 residues in the CDR3.

The chain carries TRBV4-3 and TRBJ2-1; tentative D call: TRBD2 (6 bases). Germline V gives CDR1 LGHNA, CDR2 YSLEER. Trimming removed 0 bases at V and 0 bases at J, with 9 bases between. The CDR3 is 16 amino acids. The chain's CDR3 is CASSQDWGLSYNEQFF. As DNA, the CDR3 is TGCGCCAGCAGCCAAGATTGGGGACTCTCCTACAATGAGCAGTTCTTC.